This T cell receptor beta chain was found in a study of response to subunit inactivated influenza vaccine. TCRdb re-analysed the RT-PCR reads in MiXCR, keeping a single row per CDR3 protein. Here the sample spans some 550,000 distinct CDR3 sequences, under 25% being singletons. CDR1 is MNHNS and CDR2 is SASEGT in the germline V gene. Trimming pared 7 bases from V and 1 base from J, leaving 16 bases between. This CDR3 has 15 residues. This sample also belongs to another study, concerning T cells expressing NK-cell markers. From that paper: Generation of TCR beta cDNA was performed by 5'RACE template switching incorporating UMIs.

The source is a man over 45 who received an inactivated influenza vaccine. The chain couples TRBV6-1 to TRBJ1-2; TRBD1 might be the D (5 bases). The source material was CD4+ T cells sorted from PBMCs, sampled about 13 days after vaccination. CDR3 loop: CASTRGNGINYGYTF. CDR3 in DNA: TGTGCCAGCACCCGGGGGAACGGAATTAACTATGGCTACACCTTC.